This T cell receptor beta chain is from a study of CD8 T cells in ankylosing spondylitis. Making use of molecular barcodes, quantitative 5'-RACE generated TCR beta libraries. A single record per CDR3 protein comes from TCRdb applying MiXCR to the 5' RACE reads. The sample includes over 400,000 distinct CDR3 sequences, roughly a quarter of them seen just once. This clonotype was found a few times. Its antigen is not known. Broader study findings: A motif of roughly 8 highly homologous TCR beta variants was seen as apparently characteristic of ankylosing spondylitis blood. Earlier literature documents some of the motif variants in reactive arthritis synovial fluid and blood. Significant enrichment of disease-linked clones was reportedly seen in matched ankylosing spondylitis synovial fluid.

CDR1 is DFQATT and CDR2 is SNEGSKA in the germline V gene (reference sequence). V was shortened by 0 bases and J by 0 bases, with 8 bases between the two germline ends. The CDR3 has 15 amino acids. What was sequenced was blood, either unsorted or a sorted T cell fraction (not recorded which). The chain is built from TRBV20-1 and TRBJ2-2; unclear D gene. This clonotype was obtained from a male donor with ankylosing spondylitis. CDR3 protein: CSARDGFANTGELFF. DNA for the CDR3: TGCAGTGCTAGAGACGGGTTCGCGAACACCGGGGAGCTGTTTTTT.